Listed here are 9 T cell receptor beta chains from one sample, sequenced in a study of T cell repertoires in aging, cancer and after chemotherapy. Peripheral blood genomic DNA, not sorted cells or RNA, was the template. A mixed TRB-A/B primer pool amplified rearranged TRB by multiplex touch-down PCR. TCRdb re-called the multiplex PCR reads with MiXCR, one entry per CDR3 protein. The top ten clones hold around 1.2% of a sample with fewer than 11,000 distinct CDR3 sequences, 20% to 25% of them seen once. The sample taken for sequencing was blood. Every receptor here comes from a human donor in good health.

This clonotype was counted between two and nine times. The chain is built from TRBV5-4 and TRBJ1-2, with D unresolved. Trimming removed 1 base from V and 5 bases from J, with 21 bases in between. Germline V CDR1 and CDR2: SGHNT, YYREEE (reference sequence). The CDR3 totals 17 residues. CDR3 nucleotides: TGTGCCAGCAGCTTGAAGGAGGTGGAGAACCTGGGGTATGGCTACACCTTC. Translated, it gives CASSLKEVENLGYGYTF.

Written as DNA, the CDR3 is TGCAGCGTCCTCGGACTAGCGGGAGGCCATGAGCAGTTCTTC. Protein sequence: CSVLGLAGGHEQFF. This chain uses TRBV29-1 with TRBJ2-1; 14 nucleotides agree with TRBD2. Germline CDR1 and CDR2: SQVTM and ANQGSEA. The CDR3 has 14 residues. With V trimmed by 6 bases and J by 8 bases, 6 bases remained unmatched.

This clonotype turned up a few times. The chain employs TRBV11-2 and TRBJ2-2, with TRBD2 as a possible D gene (6 bases). The V gene lost 5 bases and the J gene lost 5 bases, with 18 bases spanning the gap. Germline V gene sequence: CDR1 SGHAT, CDR2 FQNNGV. This CDR3 spans 16 amino acids. CDR3 bases: TGTGCCAGCAGCCACTCCTCAAGAAGCGGGACCGGGGAGCTGTTTTTT. Protein product: CASSHSSRSGTGELFF.

This chain uses TRBV30 with TRBJ2-5; D ambiguous. The length of the CDR3 is 11 residues. Germline CDR1 reads GTSNPN; CDR2 reads SVGIG (reference sequence). The V end was cut by 5 bases, the J end by 5 bases, with 9 bases between. The CDR3 region has the DNA TGTGCCTGGGGTCTGCAGGAGACCCAGTACTTC. Translated: CAWGLQETQYF.

The chain joins TRBV20-1 to TRBJ2-1; 7 bases line up with TRBD1. V lost 0 bases, J lost 1 base, and 3 bases stayed unmatched. This CDR3 spans 15 amino acids. Per the germline V gene, CDR1 is DFQATT and CDR2 is SNEGSKA (reference sequence). As DNA, the CDR3 is TGCAGTGCTAGAGACCTGACAGGGTCCTACAATGAGCAGTTCTTC. This gives the protein CSARDLTGSYNEQFF.

V usage is TRBV28 and J usage is TRBJ2-7; D is ambiguous. The CDR3 contains 14 residues. V lost 5 bases to trimming and J lost 5 bases, with 16 bases between them. In germline, CDR1 is MDHEN, CDR2 SYDVKM. The CDR3 loop reads CASSASLDWDEQYF. As DNA, the CDR3 is TGTGCCAGCAGTGCATCCCTGGATTGGGACGAGCAGTACTTC.

This clonotype is labeled medium-sized. The rearrangement links TRBV29-1 to TRBJ1-1; D call uncertain. The CDR3 sequence is 13 residues long. Trimming shortened V by 0 bases and J by 1 base, and 6 bases separated the two germline ends. Germline V gene data show CDR1 as SQVTM and CDR2 as ANQGSEA. The CDR3 protein is CSVEDLGNTEAFF. The CDR3 DNA reads TGCAGCGTTGAAGATCTCGGGAACACTGAAGCTTTCTTT.

This clonotype was seen a few times. Written as DNA, the CDR3 is TGTGCCAGCAGTGCGGGAGACACAGATACGCAGTATTTT. It encodes CASSAGDTDTQYF. This rearrangement joins TRBV6-4 to TRBJ2-3; a possible D gene is TRBD2 (6 bases). Trimming took off 4 bases at V and 2 bases at J, with 7 bases between the two ends. The CDR3 spans 13 residues. In germline, CDR1 is MRHNA, CDR2 SNTAGT.

To note about this clonotype: This may arise from a read error, as a much more abundant clone is one base away. The chain uses TRBV6-4 and TRBJ1-2; 8 nucleotides align to TRBD1. The CDR3 contains 12 residues. Germline V gives CDR1 MRHNA, CDR2 SNTAGT. DNA for the CDR3: TGTGTCAGCGACGGGACAGGACATGGCTACACCTTC. Amino acid sequence: CVSDGTGHGYTF.